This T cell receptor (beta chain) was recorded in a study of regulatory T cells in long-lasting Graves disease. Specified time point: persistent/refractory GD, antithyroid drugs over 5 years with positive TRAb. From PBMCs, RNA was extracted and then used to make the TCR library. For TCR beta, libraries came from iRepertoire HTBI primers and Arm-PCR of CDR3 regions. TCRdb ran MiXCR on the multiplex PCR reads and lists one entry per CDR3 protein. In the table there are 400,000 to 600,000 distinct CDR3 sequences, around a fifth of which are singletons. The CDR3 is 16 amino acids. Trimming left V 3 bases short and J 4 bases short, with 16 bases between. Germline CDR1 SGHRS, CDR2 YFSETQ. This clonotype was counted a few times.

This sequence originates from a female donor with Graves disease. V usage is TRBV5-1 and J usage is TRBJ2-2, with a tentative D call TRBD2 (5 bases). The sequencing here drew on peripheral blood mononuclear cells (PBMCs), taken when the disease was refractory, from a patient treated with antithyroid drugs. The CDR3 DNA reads TGCGCCAGCAGCTCGATGAAGGACTTCATCACCGGGGAGCTGTTTTTT. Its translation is CASSSMKDFITGELFF.